The entry below describes one T cell receptor beta chain. This record belongs to a study of T cell changes during pregnancy in multiple sclerosis. The germline gives CDR1 WNHNN, CDR2 SYGVQD (reference sequence). Trimming stripped 7 bases from V and 0 bases from J, with 28 bases between. The length of the CDR3 is 19 residues. Profiled with immunoSEQ multiplex PCR; TCRdb holds only in-frame clones, not every one. The sample carries fewer than 65,000 clones, approximately 93% recorded once. This TCR derives from a female donor with multiple sclerosis, enrolled in a pregnancy study. The starting material was CD4+ T cells from peripheral blood mononuclear cells, obtained in the third trimester of pregnancy. V usage is TRBV10-1 and J usage is TRBJ2-7; possibly TRBD2 for D (5 bases). Here the CDR3 DNA reads TGCGCCAGCAAATCCTTTCGTGAGGGCCCGACAAGGCCCTCCTACGAGCAGTACTTC. It yields the protein CASKSFREGPTRPSYEQYF.